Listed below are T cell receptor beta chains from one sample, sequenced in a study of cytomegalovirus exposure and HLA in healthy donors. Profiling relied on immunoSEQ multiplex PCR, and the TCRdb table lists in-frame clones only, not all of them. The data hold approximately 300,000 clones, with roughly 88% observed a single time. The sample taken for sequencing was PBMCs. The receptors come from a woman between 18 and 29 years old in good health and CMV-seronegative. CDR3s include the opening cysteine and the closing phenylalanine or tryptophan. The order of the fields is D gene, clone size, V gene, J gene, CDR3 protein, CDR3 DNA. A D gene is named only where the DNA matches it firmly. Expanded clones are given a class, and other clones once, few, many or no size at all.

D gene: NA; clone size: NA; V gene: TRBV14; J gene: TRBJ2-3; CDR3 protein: CASSQVADTQYF; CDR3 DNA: TGTGCCAGCAGCCAAGTAGCCGATACGCAGTATTTT
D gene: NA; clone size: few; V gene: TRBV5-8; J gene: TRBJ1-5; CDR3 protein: CASSLARGGVAPNQPQHF; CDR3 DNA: TGTGCCAGCAGCTTGGCCAGGGGAGGGGTCGCACCGAATCAGCCCCAGCATTTT
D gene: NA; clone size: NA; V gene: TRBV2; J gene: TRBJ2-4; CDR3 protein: CASSRGLAKNIQYF; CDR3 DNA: TGTGCCAGCAGCCGAGGGCTAGCCAAAAACATTCAGTACTTC
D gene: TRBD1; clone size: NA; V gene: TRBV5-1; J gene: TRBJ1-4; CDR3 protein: CASHLGTDNEKLFF; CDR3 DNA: TGCGCCAGTCACCTGGGGACAGATAATGAAAAACTGTTTTTT
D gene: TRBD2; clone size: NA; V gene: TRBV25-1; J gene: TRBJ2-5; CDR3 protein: CASSEMREDPGETQYF; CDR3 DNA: TGTGCCAGCAGTGAAATGCGGGAGGACCCAGGAGAGACCCAGTACTTC
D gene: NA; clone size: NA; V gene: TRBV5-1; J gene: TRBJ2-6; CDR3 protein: CASTGGASGANVLTF; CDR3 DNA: TGCGCCAGCACCGGAGGGGCCTCTGGGGCCAACGTCCTGACTTTC
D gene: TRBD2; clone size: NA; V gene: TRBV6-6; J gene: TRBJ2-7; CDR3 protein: CAISGLAYYEQYF; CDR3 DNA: TGTGCCATCTCCGGACTAGCCTACTACGAGCAGTACTTC
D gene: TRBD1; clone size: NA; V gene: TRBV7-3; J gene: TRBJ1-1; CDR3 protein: CASSPDRVTEAFF; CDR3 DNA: TGTGCCAGCAGCCCTGACAGGGTCACTGAAGCTTTCTTT
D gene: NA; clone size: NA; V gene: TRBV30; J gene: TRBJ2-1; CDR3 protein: CAWSGGSGGLTYNEQFF; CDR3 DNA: TGTGCCTGGAGTGGAGGGTCAGGGGGGCTTACATACAATGAGCAGTTCTTC
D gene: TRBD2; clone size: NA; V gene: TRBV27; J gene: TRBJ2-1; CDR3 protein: CASSRTGTSGKNKGNEQFF; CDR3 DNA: TGTGCCAGCAGCCGAACCGGGACTAGCGGGAAAAATAAGGGCAATGAGCAGTTCTTC
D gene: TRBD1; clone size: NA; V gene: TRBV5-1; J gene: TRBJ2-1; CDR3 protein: CASSLVRGTEPGEQFF; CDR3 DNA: TGCGCCAGCAGCTTGGTCAGGGGGACAGAACCTGGTGAGCAGTTCTTC
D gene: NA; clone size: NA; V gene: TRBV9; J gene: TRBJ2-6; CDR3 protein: CASSAPGAGANVLTF; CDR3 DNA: TGTGCCAGCAGCGCTCCAGGGGCTGGGGCCAACGTCCTGACTTTC
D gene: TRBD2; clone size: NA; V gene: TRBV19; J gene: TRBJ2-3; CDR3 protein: CASSSLAGTDTQYF; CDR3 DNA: TGTGCCAGTAGTAGCCTAGCGGGAACAGATACGCAGTATTTT
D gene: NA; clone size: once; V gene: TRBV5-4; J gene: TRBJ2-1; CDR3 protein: CASSLGTAYNEQFF; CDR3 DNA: TGTGCCAGCAGCTTGGGGACAGCCTACAATGAGCAGTTCTTC
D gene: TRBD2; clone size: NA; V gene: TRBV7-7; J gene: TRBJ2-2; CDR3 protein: CASSRLAGGNTGELFF; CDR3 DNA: TGTGCTAGCAGCCGCCTAGCGGGAGGGAACACCGGGGAGCTGTTTTTT
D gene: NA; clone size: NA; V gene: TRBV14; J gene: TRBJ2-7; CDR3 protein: CASSQGPEQYF; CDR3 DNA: TGTGCCAGCAGCCAAGGGCCGGAGCAGTACTTC
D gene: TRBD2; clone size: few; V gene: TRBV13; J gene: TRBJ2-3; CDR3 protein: CASSPRLAGGYTDTQYF; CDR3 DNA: TGTGCCAGCAGCCCCAGACTAGCGGGAGGATACACAGATACGCAGTATTTT
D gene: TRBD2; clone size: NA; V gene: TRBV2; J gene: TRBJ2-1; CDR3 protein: CASKGTSGTNEQFF; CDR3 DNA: TGTGCCAGCAAAGGGACTAGCGGGACGAATGAGCAGTTCTTC
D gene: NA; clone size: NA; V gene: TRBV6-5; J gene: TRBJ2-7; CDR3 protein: CASSETLYEQYF; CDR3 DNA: TGTGCCAGCAGTGAGACTTTATACGAGCAGTACTTC